This T cell receptor (beta chain) came from a study of blood T cell repertoires in COVID-19. Study as a whole: Sites in the United States, Italy and Spain provided acute and convalescent COVID-19 samples.

Trimming at V came to 5 bases and at J to 4 bases, leaving 12 bases not matched to a gene. The CDR3 spans 17 residues. Germline CDR1 and CDR2: MNHEY and SMNVEV (reference sequence). Using immunoSEQ multiplex PCR, the repertoire was profiled, and TCRdb retains in-frame clones only, with some absent. The profile covers under 85,000 clones, with roughly 87% appearing a single time and 11% taken by the ten largest. The TCR comes from a man in his forties or fifties with acute or convalescent COVID-19. J is TRBJ1-5 and V is TRBV27; 9 bases match TRBD1. Sequenced material: peripheral blood. The CDR3 DNA reads TGTGCCAGCAGTCTGTTCTACAGGGGGCTTGGAAATCAGCCCCAGCATTTT. As protein: CASSLFYRGLGNQPQHF.